The text below deals with one T cell receptor (beta chain). Some clones are missing from TCRdb's copy, which holds only in-frame ones; the method was immunoSEQ multiplex PCR. The table lists tens of thousands of clones, 81% of them singletons, with roughly two fifths in the top ten. This entry belongs to a study of blood T cell repertoires in COVID-19. CDR3 length equals 13 residues. CDR1 and CDR2 from the germline V gene are LGHDT and YNNKEL (reference sequence). V lost 1 base to trimming and J lost 9 bases, with 9 bases between them. Input material: peripheral blood. The chain employs TRBV3-1 (or the pseudogene TRBV3-2) and TRBJ2-2; D is undetermined. The receptor was isolated from a man older than 75 with acute or convalescent COVID-19. The CDR3 DNA sequence: TGTGCCAGCAGCCAAGTTGAGTCGCGGGAGCTGTTTTTT. This translates into CASSQVESRELFF.